This T cell receptor (beta chain) was identified during a study of blood T cell repertoires in COVID-19. V lost 9 bases, J lost 0 bases, and 20 bases lay in between. Germline CDR1 ENHRY, CDR2 SYGVKD. The CDR3 is 16 residues long. Profiled with immunoSEQ multiplex PCR; TCRdb holds only in-frame clones, not every one. There are fewer than 250,000 clones in the sample; about 85% occur only once, and about 0.91% lies in the top ten. The TCR sequence derives from a man aged 60 to 75 with COVID-19, enrolled during active disease. The specimen sequenced was peripheral blood. The chain carries TRBV10-3 and TRBJ1-1; D might be TRBD1 (5 bases). DNA for the CDR3: TGTGCCATTGCCCTGGCCGAAGACAGAATGAACACTGAAGCTTTCTTT. It is translated as CAIALAEDRMNTEAFF.